The rows below give T cell receptor beta chains drawn from one sample of a study of CD8 T cells in ankylosing spondylitis. TCRdb independently ran MiXCR on the 5' RACE reads; one entry per CDR3 protein. The sample comprises 200,000 to 300,000 distinct CDR3 sequences, 10% to 13% of which are singletons, and about 2.8% rests with the top ten. The sequenced material came from blood, either unsorted or a sorted T cell fraction (not recorded which). These receptors all come from a male donor with ankylosing spondylitis or in good health (not recorded which). The CDR3 runs from the conserved cysteine through the conserved F or W. The D gene is left open where the match is weak. Only some rows state a clone size, as once, few, many or a class for expanded clones.

CDR3aa	CDR3nt	v_gene	abundance	j_gene	d_gene	len
CASSPPTGTNEQYF	TGTGCCAGCAGCCCTCCGACAGGGACTAACGAGCAGTACTTC	TRBV4-2	many	TRBJ2-7	NA	14
CSARGSGGFQETQYF	TGCAGTGCTAGAGGCAGCGGGGGATTTCAAGAGACCCAGTACTTC	TRBV20-1	many	TRBJ2-5	TRBD2	15
CASSPYGGTKNIQYF	TGTGCCAGCAGCCCCTACGGGGGGACAAAGAACATTCAGTACTTC	TRBV12-3/TRBV12-4	many	TRBJ2-4	NA	15
CASSLRLTNNEQFF	TGTGCCAGCAGTTTAAGACTGACGAACAATGAGCAGTTCTTC	TRBV12-3/TRBV12-4	many	TRBJ2-1	NA	14
CASSFGDPTYNEQFF	TGTGCCAGCAGTTTCGGGGACCCTACCTACAATGAGCAGTTCTTC	TRBV12-3/TRBV12-4	many	TRBJ2-1	NA	15
CASSLSGTYEQYF	TGTGCCAGCAGCCTTTCGGGGACATACGAGCAGTACTTC	TRBV6-1	many	TRBJ2-7	NA	13
CASSYGGTTPSTDTQYF	TGTGCCAGCAGTTACGGGGGAACCACTCCGAGCACAGATACGCAGTATTTT	TRBV6-5	many	TRBJ2-3	NA	17
CAWSVRGQGDQPQHF	TGTGCCTGGAGTGTAAGGGGACAGGGTGATCAGCCCCAGCATTTT	TRBV30	many	TRBJ1-5	TRBD1	15
CSARDRTGDQPQHF	TGCAGTGCTAGAGACCGAACAGGGGATCAGCCCCAGCATTTT	TRBV20-1	many	TRBJ1-5	TRBD1	14
CSARGTGGQNNEQFF	TGCAGTGCTAGAGGGACGGGGGGCCAAAACAATGAGCAGTTCTTC	TRBV20-1	many	TRBJ2-1	NA	15
CASSQTGATNYGYTF	TGTGCCAGCAGCCAGACAGGAGCAACTAACTATGGCTACACCTTC	TRBV4-2	many	TRBJ1-2	NA	15
CASSSDRGRINEKLFF	TGTGCCAGCAGTTCGGACAGGGGGCGAATTAATGAAAAACTGTTTTTT	TRBV14	few	TRBJ1-4	TRBD1	16
CSVSTGTTSYNEQFF	TGCAGTGTATCGACCGGGACGACTTCCTACAATGAGCAGTTCTTC	TRBV20-1	once	TRBJ2-1	NA	15
CASSSSVNTEAFF	TGTGCCAGCAGTTCGTCCGTGAACACTGAAGCTTTCTTT	TRBV12-3/TRBV12-4	many	TRBJ1-1	NA	13
CASSSRTGGSYGYTF	TGTGCCAGCAGTTCGAGGACAGGGGGAAGCTATGGCTACACCTTC	TRBV12-3/TRBV12-4	many	TRBJ1-2	TRBD1	15
CASSQDAGYYGYTF	TGCGCCAGCAGCCAAGATGCAGGATACTATGGCTACACCTTC	TRBV4-1	many	TRBJ1-2	NA	14
CASSPRRGPSYEQYF	TGTGCCAGCAGCCCTAGGAGGGGGCCCTCCTACGAGCAGTACTTC	TRBV13	many	TRBJ2-7	NA	15
CSVARGQLMNTEAFF	TGCAGCGTTGCCCGAGGACAGCTAATGAACACTGAAGCTTTCTTT	TRBV29-1	many	TRBJ1-1	NA	15
CSALGGFYGYTF	TGCAGTGCTTTAGGAGGCTTCTATGGCTACACCTTC	TRBV20-1	few	TRBJ1-2	NA	12
CASSLGGDPIYEQYF	TGTGCCAGCAGCCTAGGGGGAGATCCGATCTACGAGCAGTACTTC	TRBV3-1	many	TRBJ2-7	NA	15
CASGLDGRHSNTGELFF	TGTGCTAGTGGTTTGGACGGTCGTCATTCGAACACCGGGGAGCTGTTTTTT	TRBV12-5	NA	TRBJ2-2	NA	17
CASIYSGGESTDTQYF	TGTGCCAGCATCTATAGCGGGGGAGAAAGCACAGATACGCAGTATTTT	TRBV7-9	many	TRBJ2-3	TRBD2	16
CASSATRPTSGSKTQYF	TGTGCCAGTAGTGCCACTCGACCTACTAGCGGGAGTAAGACCCAGTACTTC	TRBV19	many	TRBJ2-5	TRBD2	17
CASGLTDHYGYTF	TGTGCCAGCGGGTTGACGGACCACTATGGCTACACCTTC	TRBV27	many	TRBJ1-2	NA	13
CSAREGDREAQPQHF	TGCAGTGCTAGAGAGGGGGACAGGGAAGCTCAGCCCCAGCATTTT	TRBV20-1	many	TRBJ1-5	TRBD1	15
CASSAYDQPQHF	TGTGCCAGCAGTGCGTATGATCAGCCCCAGCATTTT	TRBV25-1	many	TRBJ1-5	NA	12
CASSPRTGSRGYTF	TGTGCCAGCAGCCCTCGGACAGGAAGTCGAGGCTACACCTTC	TRBV7-9	many	TRBJ1-2	TRBD1	14
CASSISRGRSTDTQYF	TGTGCCAGTAGTATTTCTAGGGGGAGGTCCACAGATACGCAGTATTTT	TRBV19	many	TRBJ2-3	NA	16
CASSLADVSSGNTIYF	TGTGCCAGCAGCCTCGCGGACGTGAGCTCTGGAAACACCATATATTTT	TRBV11-2	NA	TRBJ1-3	NA	16
CSVADRGFYEQYF	TGCAGTGTCGCGGACAGGGGTTTCTACGAGCAGTACTTC	TRBV29-1	many	TRBJ2-7	TRBD1	13
CASSSTRWGETDTQYF	TGTGCCAGCAGCTCAACCCGATGGGGGGAAACAGATACGCAGTATTTT	TRBV5-6	many	TRBJ2-3	NA	16
CAISQDRAYEQYF	TGTGCCATCAGCCAGGACAGGGCCTACGAGCAGTACTTC	TRBV10-3	many	TRBJ2-7	TRBD1	13